Each of the 8 T cell receptor beta chains below was sequenced from the same sample in a study of blood T cells in healthy people across ages. A second roughly 6 to 11 cycle PCR used barcoded and J-beta primers. TCRdb used MiXCR to reprocess the 5' RACE reads, holding one entry per CDR3 protein. Of some 370,000 distinct CDR3 sequences listed, 52% are singletons. Sequencing was done on a sample of blood. The receptors here all came from a man aged 60 to 75 in good health.

This clonotype was detected a few times. V and J are TRBV7-6 and TRBJ2-3; D tentatively fits TRBD1 or TRBD2 (5 bases each). Looked up from germline, CDR1 is SGHVS and CDR2 is FNYEAQ. This CDR3 contains 12 residues. Deletions cut 5 bases from V and 4 bases from J, with 7 bases between. CDR3 sequence (DNA): TGTGCCAGCAGCCGGGACGCAGATACGCAGTATTTT. It codes for CASSRDADTQYF.

The chain couples TRBV3-1 to TRBJ2-7; 8 nucleotides agree with TRBD2. Trimming at V came to 4 bases and at J to 4 bases, leaving 6 bases not matched to a gene. Per the germline V gene, CDR1 is LGHDT and CDR2 is YNNKEL (reference sequence). The CDR3 totals 14 residues. CDR3 nucleotide sequence: TGTGCCAGCAGCCCCTTAGCGGGGATGTACGAGCAGTACTTC. Encoded protein: CASSPLAGMYEQYF.

The rearrangement links TRBV7-2 to TRBJ2-7, with 7 positions matching TRBD1. The CDR3 totals 14 residues. V trimming: 0 bases; J trimming: 7 bases; junction bases outside the gene matches: 6. CDR1 SGHTA and CDR2 FQGNSA come from the germline V gene. CDR3 region: CASSLATGYNEQYF. CDR3 bases: TGTGCCAGCAGCTTAGCGACAGGGTACAATGAGCAGTACTTC.

This clonotype was recorded many times. V and J are TRBV11-2 and TRBJ2-5; TRBD1 aligns across 7 bases. Germline loops: CDR1 SGHAT, CDR2 FQNNGV. The CDR3 has 16 amino acids. V gave up 1 base and J gave up 1 base; unmatched junction bases: 6. CDR3 region: CASSLGQGVFQETQYF. CDR3 bases: TGTGCCAGCAGCTTAGGGCAGGGGGTCTTCCAAGAGACCCAGTACTTC.

This clonotype has more than one count but fewer than ten. The CDR3, as DNA: TGTGCCAGCGAGAGACAGGTGAGGGGAGAGACCCAGTACTTC. This translates into CASERQVRGETQYF. This rearrangement joins TRBV2 to TRBJ2-4; a possible D gene is TRBD1 (6 bases). The J call could be wrong; TRBJ2-5 is a better fit for the DNA end. The CDR3 contains 14 residues. CDR1 and CDR2 from the germline V gene are SNHLY and FYNNEI.

J is TRBJ2-7 and V is TRBV6-6; no clear D gene. V was pared by 0 bases and J by 4 bases, with 4 bases between. Germline CDR1 is MNHNY and CDR2 is SVGAGI (reference sequence). This CDR3 has 12 residues. The CDR3 reads CASSYSDYEQYF. CDR3 coding DNA: TGTGCCAGCAGTTACTCTGATTACGAGCAGTACTTC.

The chain uses TRBV10-3 and TRBJ2-5, with D tentatively TRBD2 (5 bases). The J call may be incorrect, as the DNA end agrees better with TRBJ2-7. The CDR3 is made up of 12 amino acids. In germline, CDR1 is ENHRY, CDR2 SYGVKD. The CDR3 nucleotides read TGTGCCATCAGAGAGGGCCCTAACGAGCAGTACTTC. Residues: CAIREGPNEQYF.

In this sample, this clonotype turned up many times. The gene calls are TRBV6-1 and TRBJ2-5; 7 bases fit TRBD1. V was pared by 3 bases and J by 11 bases, with 15 bases of the junction left unmatched. This CDR3 spans 15 amino acids. Germline V gives CDR1 MNHNS, CDR2 SASEGT. In DNA form, the CDR3 reads TGTGCCAGCAGTGAGGGCCGAGGGGGCCACAATGAGCAGTACTTC. Translation gives CASSEGRGGHNEQYF.